Listed below are T cell receptor beta chains from one sample, sequenced in a study of a mutant IDH1 vaccine in newly diagnosed glioma. Sequencing used immunoSEQ multiplex PCR; TCRdb keeps in-frame clones, though not all of them. The table shows approximately 52,000 clones, with around three quarters occurring only once. For these TCRs, the target antigens are not known. The sequences come from PBMCs, collected from a glioma patient whose treatment included an IDH1 peptide vaccine. The receptor set was obtained from a woman between 35 and 50 years old with glioma. Some clones in this sample may be carry-over from other donors' samples. Both conserved end residues are part of each CDR3. A D gene is named only where the DNA matches it firmly. Rows give clone size only sometimes, using once, few, many, or a class for an expanded clone.

D: -; V: TRBV5-1; size: -; J: TRBJ2-5; CDR3: CASSFGHNQETQYF; DNA: TGCGCCAGCAGCTTCGGACACAATCAAGAGACCCAGTACTTC
D: -; V: TRBV4-3; size: few; J: TRBJ2-6; CDR3: CASSQDRGSGANVLTF; DNA: TGCGCCAGCAGCCAAGATCGAGGGAGTGGGGCCAACGTCCTGACTTTC
D: -; V: TRBV5-1; size: -; J: TRBJ1-5; CDR3: CASSLSPIGNQPQHF; DNA: TGCGCCAGCAGCTTGTCACCGATCGGCAATCAGCCCCAGCATTTT
D: -; V: TRBV6-1; size: -; J: TRBJ1-6; CDR3: CASSEDSRASYSPLHF; DNA: TGTGCCAGCAGTGAAGATTCCAGGGCGAGTTATTCACCCCTCCACTTT
D: -; V: TRBV4-1; size: -; J: TRBJ1-1; CDR3: CASSREGRGDTEAFF; DNA: TGCGCCAGCAGCCGAGAAGGTCGAGGAGACACTGAAGCTTTCTTT
D: TRBD2; V: TRBV7-7; size: -; J: TRBJ2-1; CDR3: CASSLSLAVSYNEQFF; DNA: TGTGCTAGCAGCTTGTCTCTAGCGGTCTCCTACAATGAGCAGTTCTTC
D: -; V: TRBV2; size: -; J: TRBJ2-5; CDR3: CASSSQGFQETQYF; DNA: TGTGCCAGCAGTAGCCAGGGATTCCAAGAGACCCAGTACTTC
D: TRBD2; V: TRBV9; size: -; J: TRBJ2-2; CDR3: CASSVRTSGANTGELFF; DNA: TGTGCCAGCAGCGTCCGTACTAGCGGGGCGAACACCGGGGAGCTGTTTTTT
D: -; V: TRBV19; size: -; J: TRBJ2-5; CDR3: CASSLPRETQYF; DNA: TGTGCCAGTAGTCTACCCCGAGAGACCCAGTACTTC
D: TRBD1; V: TRBV4-1; size: -; J: TRBJ2-1; CDR3: CASSHRQGAYNEQFF; DNA: TGCGCCAGCAGCCACCGACAGGGGGCCTACAATGAGCAGTTCTTC
D: TRBD1; V: TRBV7-8; size: few; J: TRBJ1-4; CDR3: CASSWGDRVEKLFF; DNA: TGTGCCAGCAGCTGGGGGGACAGAGTCGAAAAACTGTTTTTT
D: TRBD1; V: TRBV5-6; size: -; J: TRBJ1-2; CDR3: CASSFGTGGDYGYTF; DNA: TGTGCCAGCAGCTTTGGGACAGGGGGCGATTATGGCTACACCTTC
D: -; V: TRBV2; size: -; J: TRBJ2-4; CDR3: CASSELGTSHIQYF; DNA: TGTGCCAGCAGTGAACTGGGTACTAGCCACATTCAGTACTTC
D: -; V: TRBV6-5; size: -; J: TRBJ2-2; CDR3: CASQGPGELFF; DNA: TGTGCCAGTCAGGGACCCGGGGAGCTGTTTTTT
D: TRBD1; V: TRBV19; size: -; J: TRBJ2-7; CDR3: CASSMGGQGYEQYF; DNA: TGTGCCAGTAGTATGGGGGGACAGGGCTACGAGCAGTACTTC
D: -; V: TRBV2; size: -; J: TRBJ2-7; CDR3: CASSGYEQYF; DNA: TGTGCCAGCAGTGGGTACGAGCAGTACTTC
D: -; V: TRBV7-2; size: once; J: TRBJ1-2; CDR3: CASSFRGTDGYTF; DNA: TGTGCCAGCAGCTTCCGGGGGACGGATGGCTACACCTTC
D: TRBD1; V: TRBV6-5; size: -; J: TRBJ1-1; CDR3: CASSYLDRAQEAFF; DNA: TGTGCCAGCAGTTACTTAGACAGGGCACAAGAAGCTTTCTTT
D: TRBD1; V: TRBV6-1; size: -; J: TRBJ1-5; CDR3: CASRPGQNNQPQHF; DNA: TGTGCCAGCAGGCCGGGACAGAACAATCAGCCCCAGCATTTT
D: -; V: TRBV27; size: -; J: TRBJ1-1; CDR3: CASSRGVRGTEAFF; DNA: TGTGCCAGCAGCCGCGGGGTCCGGGGGACTGAAGCTTTCTTT
D: TRBD1; V: TRBV15; size: once; J: TRBJ1-1; CDR3: CATSPFNRGAAEAFF; DNA: TGTGCCACCAGCCCCTTTAACAGGGGTGCAGCTGAAGCTTTCTTT
D: -; V: TRBV4-3; size: once; J: TRBJ2-7; CDR3: CASSPTARDFGYEQYF; DNA: TGCGCCAGCAGCCCTACCGCTCGGGACTTCGGTTACGAGCAGTACTTC
D: -; V: TRBV2; size: few; J: TRBJ1-4; CDR3: CASSEAQGRSEKLFF; DNA: TGTGCCAGCAGTGAAGCCCAAGGCCGGTCTGAAAAACTGTTTTTT
D: TRBD1; V: TRBV6-1; size: -; J: TRBJ2-2; CDR3: CASRATGYGAGELFF; DNA: TGTGCCAGCAGGGCGACAGGGTACGGGGCCGGGGAGCTGTTTTTT
D: TRBD2; V: TRBV5-4; size: few; J: TRBJ2-1; CDR3: CASSPAGLVGNEQFF; DNA: TGTGCCAGCAGCCCTGCCGGACTAGTGGGGAATGAGCAGTTCTTC
D: -; V: TRBV9; size: -; J: TRBJ1-1; CDR3: CASSVGGAMNTEAFF; DNA: TGTGCCAGCAGCGTAGGGGGAGCCATGAACACTGAAGCTTTCTTT
D: -; V: TRBV2; size: -; J: TRBJ1-2; CDR3: CASSEAPHHRLNYGYTF; DNA: TGTGCCAGCAGTGAAGCGCCTCACCACAGGCTTAACTATGGCTACACCTTC
D: -; V: TRBV5-1; size: -; J: TRBJ2-1; CDR3: CASTLGGFSYNEQFF; DNA: TGCGCCAGCACTTTGGGGGGTTTCTCCTACAATGAGCAGTTCTTC
D: -; V: TRBV4-3; size: -; J: TRBJ2-7; CDR3: CASSQKGPYEQYF; DNA: TGCGCCAGCAGCCAAAAAGGGCCCTACGAGCAGTACTTC
D: TRBD2; V: TRBV6-4; size: many; J: TRBJ2-3; CDR3: CASSEQGGDTQYF; DNA: TGTGCCAGCAGTGAGCAGGGAGGGGATACGCAGTATTTT
D: -; V: TRBV6-6; size: -; J: TRBJ1-4; CDR3: CASSYSRGMVEKLFF; DNA: TGTGCCAGCAGTTACTCGAGGGGGATGGTTGAAAAACTGTTTTTT
D: -; V: TRBV25-1; size: once; J: TRBJ2-5; CDR3: CASRQPGRPYETQYF; DNA: TGTGCCAGCAGGCAACCGGGACGACCTTATGAGACCCAGTACTTC
D: -; V: TRBV29-1; size: few; J: TRBJ1-1; CDR3: CSVAGTLNTEAFF; DNA: TGCAGCGTTGCCGGGACCCTGAACACTGAAGCTTTCTTT
D: -; V: TRBV7-9; size: -; J: TRBJ2-7; CDR3: CASSSWRSYEQYF; DNA: TGTGCCAGCAGCTCTTGGCGCTCCTACGAGCAGTACTTC
D: -; V: TRBV6-5; size: -; J: TRBJ2-7; CDR3: CASRRSRLLYEQYF; DNA: TGTGCCAGCAGACGGAGCCGACTACTCTACGAGCAGTACTTC
D: -; V: TRBV6-5; size: -; J: TRBJ1-1; CDR3: CASSSIMNTEAFF; DNA: TGTGCCAGCAGTTCCATTATGAACACTGAAGCTTTCTTT
D: TRBD1; V: TRBV27; size: -; J: TRBJ2-5; CDR3: CATPSGTGPETQYF; DNA: TGTGCCACCCCGAGCGGGACAGGGCCAGAGACCCAGTACTTC
D: -; V: TRBV5-6; size: few; J: TRBJ1-1; CDR3: CASSLDRHSEAFF; DNA: TGTGCCAGCAGCTTGGACAGGCACTCTGAAGCTTTCTTT
D: -; V: TRBV18; size: -; J: TRBJ1-1; CDR3: CASSRRETEAFF; DNA: TGTGCCAGCTCCCGCCGGGAAACTGAAGCTTTCTTT
D: TRBD1; V: TRBV2; size: -; J: TRBJ1-3; CDR3: CASNPDRGAGNTIYF; DNA: TGTGCCAGCAATCCGGACAGGGGGGCTGGAAACACCATATATTTT
D: -; V: TRBV5-1; size: -; J: TRBJ2-5; CDR3: CASSLNKPKETQYF; DNA: TGCGCCAGCAGCTTGAACAAACCGAAAGAGACCCAGTACTTC
D: -; V: TRBV25-1; size: few; J: TRBJ2-2; CDR3: CASSEYGELFF; DNA: TGTGCCAGCAGTGAATACGGGGAGCTGTTTTTT
D: TRBD1; V: TRBV7-8; size: -; J: TRBJ1-5; CDR3: CASSLGAGRGADQPQHF; DNA: TGTGCCAGCAGCTTAGGAGCAGGCAGGGGGGCCGATCAGCCCCAGCATTTT
D: -; V: TRBV4-1; size: -; J: TRBJ2-2; CDR3: CASSQIPGMGSGELFF; DNA: TGCGCCAGCAGCCAAATCCCAGGTATGGGATCCGGGGAGCTGTTTTTT
D: TRBD2; V: TRBV30; size: -; J: TRBJ2-2; CDR3: CAWRPQGGRGLRIGELFF; DNA: TGTGCCTGGAGGCCACAAGGCGGGAGGGGGCTTAGGATAGGGGAGCTGTTTTTT
D: -; V: TRBV7-9; size: -; J: TRBJ2-5; CDR3: CASMVVSETQYF; DNA: TGTGCCAGCATGGTCGTATCAGAGACCCAGTACTTC
D: TRBD1; V: TRBV6-6; size: -; J: TRBJ2-5; CDR3: CASSYSTGMETQYF; DNA: TGTGCCAGCAGTTACTCGACAGGGATGGAGACCCAGTACTTC
D: -; V: TRBV30; size: -; J: TRBJ1-5; CDR3: CAWSVGVGSNQPQHF; DNA: TGTGCCTGGAGTGTCGGGGTAGGTAGCAATCAGCCCCAGCATTTT
D: -; V: TRBV7-9; size: -; J: TRBJ2-1; CDR3: CASRLEASSYNEQFF; DNA: TGTGCCAGCAGGTTGGAGGCCAGCTCCTACAATGAGCAGTTCTTC
D: -; V: TRBV6-7; size: -; J: TRBJ2-1; CDR3: CASTAWHQPSSYNEQFF; DNA: TGTGCCAGCACCGCCTGGCACCAACCGAGCTCCTACAATGAGCAGTTCTTC
D: TRBD1; V: TRBV9; size: once; J: TRBJ1-5; CDR3: CASSESPGTDQPQHF; DNA: TGTGCCAGCAGCGAAAGCCCAGGGACAGATCAGCCCCAGCATTTT
D: -; V: TRBV10-1; size: -; J: TRBJ2-5; CDR3: CASSDPGNQETQYF; DNA: TGCGCCAGCAGTGACCCAGGGAACCAAGAGACCCAGTACTTC
D: -; V: TRBV5-1; size: once; J: TRBJ2-1; CDR3: CASSLRNNEQFF; DNA: TGCGCCAGCAGCTTACGTAACAATGAGCAGTTCTTC
D: -; V: TRBV5-1; size: -; J: TRBJ2-5; CDR3: CASSPNFNPTETQYF; DNA: TGCGCCAGCAGCCCGAACTTCAATCCCACGGAGACCCAGTACTTC
D: -; V: TRBV4-3; size: -; J: TRBJ1-1; CDR3: CASSQDLYYNTEAFF; DNA: TGCGCCAGCAGCCAAGATCTGTACTACAACACTGAAGCTTTCTTT
D: TRBD1; V: TRBV19; size: -; J: TRBJ1-5; CDR3: CASSAPGQYSNQPQHF; DNA: TGTGCCAGTAGTGCCCCGGGACAGTATAGCAATCAGCCCCAGCATTTT
D: TRBD2; V: TRBV5-1; size: -; J: TRBJ2-3; CDR3: CASSLGLAGIRSTDTQYF; DNA: TGCGCCAGCAGCTTGGGTCTAGCGGGGATCCGGAGCACAGATACGCAGTATTTT
D: -; V: TRBV25-1; size: -; J: TRBJ1-3; CDR3: CASSGAPLGGQYGNTIYF; DNA: TGTGCCAGCAGTGGAGCACCCCTCGGAGGACAGTACGGAAACACCATATATTTT
D: -; V: TRBV6-5; size: -; J: TRBJ1-1; CDR3: CASSYSPGLGEAFF; DNA: TGTGCCAGCAGTTACTCCCCAGGCTTAGGGGAAGCTTTCTTT
D: TRBD1; V: TRBV6-5; size: -; J: TRBJ1-2; CDR3: CATHPDRVPNYGYTF; DNA: TGTGCCACCCACCCCGACAGGGTTCCTAACTATGGCTACACCTTC